These T cell receptor beta chains were read from a single sample in a study of cytomegalovirus exposure and HLA in healthy donors. Assay used: immunoSEQ multiplex PCR; TCRdb lists only in-frame clones, some missing. This table has a few hundred thousand clones, 80% to 90% appearing once. Sequencing used PBMCs. These receptors originate from a woman aged 18-29 years in good health and CMV-seronegative. Both conserved end residues are part of each CDR3. Fields, in order: clone size, D gene, J gene, V gene, CDR3 DNA, CDR3 protein. The D gene is left open where the match is weak. Not every row has a clone size; where given, it reads once, few, many or a size class.

clone_size: NA
d_call: TRBD1
j_call: TRBJ2-7
v_call: TRBV5-1
cdr3_nt: TGCGCCAGCAGCTTCCGGGACAGGGTGGAAAGTTCCTACGAGCAGTACTTC
cdr3_aa: CASSFRDRVESSYEQYF

clone_size: NA
d_call: NA
j_call: TRBJ2-7
v_call: TRBV6-5
cdr3_nt: TGTGCCAGCAGTAAAGGGAGCACCTACGAGCAGTACTTC
cdr3_aa: CASSKGSTYEQYF

clone_size: NA
d_call: NA
j_call: TRBJ1-1
v_call: TRBV6-4
cdr3_nt: TGTGCCAGCAGTGTGGGCAAAACTGAAGCTTTCTTT
cdr3_aa: CASSVGKTEAFF

clone_size: NA
d_call: TRBD2
j_call: TRBJ2-3
v_call: TRBV4-2
cdr3_nt: TGTGCCAGCAGCCTTATAGCGGGGGGAAACGAAATAGGCACAGATACGCAGTATTTT
cdr3_aa: CASSLIAGGNEIGTDTQYF

clone_size: NA
d_call: TRBD2
j_call: TRBJ2-7
v_call: TRBV9
cdr3_nt: TGTGCCAGCAGCTTGGGACTAATGGACGAGCAGTACTTC
cdr3_aa: CASSLGLMDEQYF

clone_size: NA
d_call: TRBD1
j_call: TRBJ2-1
v_call: TRBV29-1
cdr3_nt: TGCAGCGTTGAAGGGGGGACAGGGCCAAACAATGAGCAGTTCTTC
cdr3_aa: CSVEGGTGPNNEQFF

clone_size: NA
d_call: TRBD1
j_call: TRBJ1-1
v_call: TRBV6-5
cdr3_nt: TGTGCCAGCAACTACAGGGACAGCACTGAAGCTTTCTTT
cdr3_aa: CASNYRDSTEAFF

clone_size: NA
d_call: NA
j_call: TRBJ2-1
v_call: TRBV9
cdr3_nt: TGTGCCAGCAGCGTATATCACAATGAGCAGTTCTTC
cdr3_aa: CASSVYHNEQFF

clone_size: few
d_call: TRBD2
j_call: TRBJ2-3
v_call: TRBV2
cdr3_nt: TGTGCCAGCAAAGGACTAGCGGGTCTCACAGATACGCAGTATTTT
cdr3_aa: CASKGLAGLTDTQYF

clone_size: NA
d_call: TRBD1
j_call: TRBJ1-5
v_call: TRBV6-5
cdr3_nt: TGTGCCAGCAGTTACTCCCAGGAACAGGGGAATCAGCCCCAGCATTTT
cdr3_aa: CASSYSQEQGNQPQHF

clone_size: NA
d_call: TRBD1
j_call: TRBJ2-5
v_call: TRBV10-1
cdr3_nt: TGCGCCAGCAGTCCAACAGGGGAAGAGACCCAGTACTTC
cdr3_aa: CASSPTGEETQYF

clone_size: NA
d_call: NA
j_call: TRBJ1-1
v_call: TRBV6-1
cdr3_nt: TGTGCCAGCAGTGAACAGGGCCTAAACACTGAAGCTTTCTTT
cdr3_aa: CASSEQGLNTEAFF

clone_size: NA
d_call: NA
j_call: TRBJ2-1
v_call: TRBV6-1
cdr3_nt: TGTGCCAGCAGTGAATTTCCAGGCAACAACAATGAGCAGTTCTTC
cdr3_aa: CASSEFPGNNNEQFF

clone_size: NA
d_call: NA
j_call: TRBJ2-3
v_call: TRBV9
cdr3_nt: TGTGCCAGCAGCCCTTATCCTAGCACAGATACGCAGTATTTT
cdr3_aa: CASSPYPSTDTQYF

clone_size: NA
d_call: NA
j_call: TRBJ2-7
v_call: TRBV4-1
cdr3_nt: TGCGCCAGCAGCCAAGAAGAATACCTTAGCTCCTACGAGCAGTACTTC
cdr3_aa: CASSQEEYLSSYEQYF

clone_size: NA
d_call: TRBD1
j_call: TRBJ1-1
v_call: TRBV4-1
cdr3_nt: TGCGCCAGCAGCCGAACAGGGGCCACTGAAGCTTTCTTT
cdr3_aa: CASSRTGATEAFF

clone_size: NA
d_call: TRBD2
j_call: TRBJ2-7
v_call: TRBV6-5
cdr3_nt: TGTGCCAGCAGTTACTCAATAGCGGGGCGCGCCTACGAGCAGTACTTC
cdr3_aa: CASSYSIAGRAYEQYF

clone_size: NA
d_call: NA
j_call: TRBJ2-2
v_call: TRBV18
cdr3_nt: TGTGCCAGCTCACCACTTCAGGGGCTGAACACCGGGGAGCTGTTTTTT
cdr3_aa: CASSPLQGLNTGELFF

clone_size: few
d_call: NA
j_call: TRBJ2-7
v_call: TRBV10-1
cdr3_nt: TGCGCCAGCAGTGAAGGAGGGTTACCCTACGAGCAGTACTTC
cdr3_aa: CASSEGGLPYEQYF

clone_size: NA
d_call: NA
j_call: TRBJ2-7
v_call: TRBV11-2
cdr3_nt: TGTGCCAGCAGCTTAGTTGCAGGTCGCACCTACGAGCAGTACTTC
cdr3_aa: CASSLVAGRTYEQYF

clone_size: NA
d_call: TRBD1
j_call: TRBJ2-1
v_call: TRBV7-3
cdr3_nt: TGTGCCAGCAGCTCAACGGCAGGGGGCAATGAGCAGTTCTTC
cdr3_aa: CASSSTAGGNEQFF

clone_size: NA
d_call: TRBD2
j_call: TRBJ2-1
v_call: TRBV6-1
cdr3_nt: TGTGCCAGCAGTGGGGGACTAGCGGGGGGTGGAGTAAATAATGAGCAGTTCTTC
cdr3_aa: CASSGGLAGGGVNNEQFF

clone_size: NA
d_call: NA
j_call: TRBJ2-7
v_call: TRBV27
cdr3_nt: TGTGCCAGCAGTTTGAAAAGGGGCTACGAGCAGTACTTC
cdr3_aa: CASSLKRGYEQYF

clone_size: NA
d_call: NA
j_call: TRBJ2-7
v_call: TRBV6-5
cdr3_nt: TGTGCCAGCACAGCGGGACAGGCAAGCTCCTACGAGCAGTACTTC
cdr3_aa: CASTAGQASSYEQYF

clone_size: NA
d_call: TRBD1
j_call: TRBJ1-5
v_call: TRBV27
cdr3_nt: TGTGCCAGCAGTTTATGGGCCGGGACAGTAAGCAATCAGCCCCAGCATTTT
cdr3_aa: CASSLWAGTVSNQPQHF

clone_size: once
d_call: TRBD1
j_call: TRBJ1-2
v_call: TRBV9
cdr3_nt: TGTGCCAGCAGCGTAGCTTCGCGGCAGGGGGATGGCTACACCTTC
cdr3_aa: CASSVASRQGDGYTF

clone_size: NA
d_call: NA
j_call: TRBJ2-1
v_call: TRBV5-1
cdr3_nt: TGCGCCAGCAGCATAAACACAGGGTCAAATGAGCAGTTCTTC
cdr3_aa: CASSINTGSNEQFF

clone_size: NA
d_call: NA
j_call: TRBJ1-5
v_call: TRBV2
cdr3_nt: TGTGCCAGCAGTGTAAATCAGCCCCAGCATTTT
cdr3_aa: CASSVNQPQHF

clone_size: once
d_call: TRBD1
j_call: TRBJ2-6
v_call: TRBV13
cdr3_nt: TGTGCCAGCAGCTTATGGGTAATGGACAGGGATCCCCCTGGGGCCAACGTCCTGACTTTC
cdr3_aa: CASSLWVMDRDPPGANVLTF

clone_size: NA
d_call: TRBD1
j_call: TRBJ1-6
v_call: TRBV5-4
cdr3_nt: TGTGCCAGCAGCCAACGGGACAGGGGGCCAAATTCACCCCTCCACTTT
cdr3_aa: CASSQRDRGPNSPLHF

clone_size: NA
d_call: TRBD1
j_call: TRBJ1-3
v_call: TRBV5-6
cdr3_nt: TGTGCCAGCAGAACTGACAGGGCTGGAAACACCATATATTTT
cdr3_aa: CASRTDRAGNTIYF

clone_size: NA
d_call: TRBD2
j_call: TRBJ2-3
v_call: TRBV5-1
cdr3_nt: TGCGCCAGCAGCTTGAGAAGCGGGGTCGCAGATACGCAGTATTTT
cdr3_aa: CASSLRSGVADTQYF

clone_size: NA
d_call: TRBD2
j_call: TRBJ2-7
v_call: TRBV4-2
cdr3_nt: TGTGCCAGCAGCCAAGATCGGGGGGTTGCCGAGCAGTACTTC
cdr3_aa: CASSQDRGVAEQYF

clone_size: NA
d_call: TRBD2
j_call: TRBJ2-1
v_call: TRBV5-1
cdr3_nt: TGCGCCAGCAGCTTGGTGGGGACTAGCGGGGGGGGTGAGCAGTTCTTC
cdr3_aa: CASSLVGTSGGGEQFF

clone_size: NA
d_call: TRBD1
j_call: TRBJ1-6
v_call: TRBV6-5
cdr3_nt: TGTGCCAGCAGTCGGGACAGGGCGAATTCACCCCTCCACTTT
cdr3_aa: CASSRDRANSPLHF

clone_size: NA
d_call: NA
j_call: TRBJ1-3
v_call: TRBV4-2
cdr3_nt: TGTGCCAGCAGCTATCAGGAGGTGTCTGGAAACACCATATATTTT
cdr3_aa: CASSYQEVSGNTIYF

clone_size: NA
d_call: TRBD1
j_call: TRBJ1-3
v_call: TRBV6-1
cdr3_nt: TGTGCCAGCAGTCGGGACAGGAGCTCTGGAAACACCATATATTTT
cdr3_aa: CASSRDRSSGNTIYF

clone_size: NA
d_call: NA
j_call: TRBJ1-1
v_call: TRBV6-1
cdr3_nt: TGTGCCAGCAGTGACCCCTATAACACTGAAGCTTTCTTT
cdr3_aa: CASSDPYNTEAFF

clone_size: NA
d_call: NA
j_call: TRBJ1-2
v_call: TRBV19
cdr3_nt: TGTGCCAGTAGTGACCGGGACACCAATCGGGTTTATGGCTACACCTTC
cdr3_aa: CASSDRDTNRVYGYTF

clone_size: NA
d_call: NA
j_call: TRBJ2-2
v_call: TRBV19
cdr3_nt: TGTGCCAGTAGTATAGATCAGGGGAACACCGGGGAGCTGTTTTTT
cdr3_aa: CASSIDQGNTGELFF

clone_size: once
d_call: TRBD1
j_call: TRBJ2-7
v_call: TRBV9
cdr3_nt: TGTGCCAGCAGCGTAGTGGGACAGGGGGCGGATGAGCAGTACTTC
cdr3_aa: CASSVVGQGADEQYF

clone_size: NA
d_call: NA
j_call: TRBJ1-2
v_call: TRBV4-1
cdr3_nt: TGCGCCAGCAGCCAACCTATGCAGGGTGGCTATGGCTACACCTTC
cdr3_aa: CASSQPMQGGYGYTF

clone_size: NA
d_call: NA
j_call: TRBJ1-3
v_call: TRBV2
cdr3_nt: TGTGCCAGCAGTGAAGCGCGGGGGGCTGGAAACACCATATATTTT
cdr3_aa: CASSEARGAGNTIYF

clone_size: NA
d_call: TRBD2
j_call: TRBJ2-1
v_call: TRBV7-9
cdr3_nt: TGTGCCAGCAGCTTAGCGCTTAGCGGGGGGGCCCATGAGCAGTTCTTC
cdr3_aa: CASSLALSGGAHEQFF

clone_size: NA
d_call: NA
j_call: TRBJ1-5
v_call: TRBV4-1
cdr3_nt: TGCGCCAGCAGCCGGGGGAGGAGGAGCAATCAGCCCCAGCATTTT
cdr3_aa: CASSRGRRSNQPQHF

clone_size: NA
d_call: TRBD1
j_call: TRBJ2-7
v_call: TRBV9
cdr3_nt: TGTGCCAGCAGCCCGGGACAGGGATTTGACGAGCAGTACTTC
cdr3_aa: CASSPGQGFDEQYF

clone_size: NA
d_call: TRBD1
j_call: TRBJ1-5
v_call: TRBV23-1
cdr3_nt: TGCGCCAGCCGTTCAGACCGGGACAGGGCCTTTCAGCCCCAGCATTTT
cdr3_aa: CASRSDRDRAFQPQHF

clone_size: NA
d_call: TRBD2
j_call: TRBJ2-2
v_call: TRBV9
cdr3_nt: TGTGCCAGCAGCCAATCAGCGTGGGGGGGACCCGGGGAGCTGTTTTTT
cdr3_aa: CASSQSAWGGPGELFF

clone_size: NA
d_call: NA
j_call: TRBJ2-7
v_call: TRBV15
cdr3_nt: TGTGCCACCAGCAGAGTTGCAGGGAATTTGGCCGAGCAGTACTTC
cdr3_aa: CATSRVAGNLAEQYF

clone_size: NA
d_call: NA
j_call: TRBJ2-7
v_call: TRBV6-1
cdr3_nt: TGTGCCAGCAGTGAAACCCAGATGGCAGGGCCGTACGAGCAGTACTTC
cdr3_aa: CASSETQMAGPYEQYF